The present T cell receptor (beta chain) was sequenced within a study of shared clonotypes between healthy human individuals. About the research overall: Researchers assigned three CD4 naive, three CD4 memory, two CD8 naive and one CD8 memory plate to each donor.

Study-level results: Sharing across several donors was seen in 4.5% to 6.5% of naive CD4 clonotypes. Richness estimates generally favored naive over memory subsets.

As concerns this clone: As yet, its antigen is unknown.

Sequencing was performed with immunoSEQ multiplex PCR; in TCRdb, only in-frame clones are kept and a portion is missing. The sample has more than 2,000,000 clones, 85% to 95% seen once. Trimming cost V 3 bases and J 2 bases; bases outside gene matches: 5. CDR1 ENHRY and CDR2 SYGVKD come from the germline V gene. This CDR3 has 15 amino acids. This chain connects TRBV10-3 to TRBJ2-7; TRBD1 aligns across 9 bases. The source is a man aged 18 to 29 in good health. Sequences were obtained from naive CD4+ T cells sorted from blood. Documented subset: CD45RA+ positively selected. The CDR3 reads CAISEWDRVTYEQYF. The CDR3 coding sequence is TGTGCCATCAGTGAATGGGACAGGGTGACCTACGAGCAGTACTTC.